The rows below give T cell receptor beta chains drawn from one sample of a study of beta chain features in type 1 diabetes. Profiling relied on immunoSEQ multiplex PCR, and the TCRdb table lists in-frame clones only, not all of them. The sample has fewer than 900,000 clones, roughly a sixth seen once. The material sequenced was naive CD4+ T cells from blood. Source of these receptors: a woman younger than 35 in good health. Both conserved end residues are part of each CDR3. The D gene is left open where the match is weak. Part of the rows lack a size; the others show once, few, many or a class for expanded clones.

size	D	V	J	DNA	CDR3
NA	NA	TRBV5-6	TRBJ1-4	TGTGCCAGCAGCGACAGGACAGCTAATGAAAAACTGTTTTTT	CASSDRTANEKLFF
NA	NA	TRBV6-5	TRBJ2-2	TGTGCCACTTCATACCACGGGGAGCTGTTTTTT	CATSYHGELFF
NA	NA	TRBV27	TRBJ2-6	TGTGCCAGCAGTCCATATACGGCCAACGTCCTGACTTTC	CASSPYTANVLTF
few	NA	TRBV23-1	TRBJ2-5	TGCGCCAGCAGTCAATCGGGCAGGTCACAAGAGACCCAGTACTTC	CASSQSGRSQETQYF
few	NA	TRBV6-6	TRBJ1-1	TGTGCCAGCAGTTATCCGGACCGAGACACTGAAGCTTTCTTT	CASSYPDRDTEAFF
few	NA	TRBV7-2	TRBJ2-5	TGTGCCAGCAGCTTAGTAGCCGCTTCCTTTGTTGAGACCCAGTACTTC	CASSLVAASFVETQYF
NA	NA	TRBV10-3	TRBJ2-7	TGTGCCATCAGTGAGTCGGATAGCTACGAGCAGTACTTC	CAISESDSYEQYF
NA	TRBD2	TRBV6-5	TRBJ2-3	TGTGCCAGCCGACTAGCGGGAGAAGATACGCAGTATTTT	CASRLAGEDTQYF
few	NA	TRBV6-1	TRBJ2-7	TGTGCCAGCAGTCGAACAAGGGAACCGGCCTACGAGCAGTACTTC	CASSRTREPAYEQYF
NA	NA	TRBV28	TRBJ2-5	TGTGCCAGCAGTCAAGGGGGAAAAGAGACCCAGTACTTC	CASSQGGKETQYF
few	NA	TRBV11-2	TRBJ2-1	TGTGCCAGCAGCTTATTCGGACGGGAGACCTCCAATGAGCAGTTCTTC	CASSLFGRETSNEQFF
few	NA	TRBV29-1	TRBJ2-7	TGCAGCGTTGTTCTGGTGAACGAGCAGTACTTC	CSVVLVNEQYF
NA	NA	TRBV7-9	TRBJ2-7	TGTGCCAGCAACCTAGAGGCCGTCCTCCGGCACGAGCAGTACTTC	CASNLEAVLRHEQYF
few	TRBD2	TRBV5-1	TRBJ2-2	TGCGCCAGCAGCTTTAAAGGCCTGCTTAGCGGGACGGGCGGGGAGCTGTTTTTT	CASSFKGLLSGTGGELFF
NA	NA	TRBV7-2	TRBJ2-7	TGTGCCAGCAGCCGAGACCGGGCTTACTCCTACGAGCAGTACTTC	CASSRDRAYSYEQYF
NA	NA	TRBV5-1	TRBJ2-1	TGCGCCAGCAGCTTGACCCTACAGGGCAATGAGCAGTTCTTC	CASSLTLQGNEQFF
NA	NA	TRBV18	TRBJ2-7	TGTGCCAGCTCACCACCTGCCAGGTACTCGAGACTCTCCTCCTACGAGCAGTACTTC	CASSPPARYSRLSSYEQYF
NA	NA	TRBV6-6	TRBJ1-2	TGTGCCAGCAGAGGGTTTAACTATGGCTACACCTTC	CASRGFNYGYTF
NA	TRBD2	TRBV10-3	TRBJ2-3	TGTGCCATCAGGAGCCGGGACTATAGCACAGATACGCAGTATTTT	CAIRSRDYSTDTQYF
NA	NA	TRBV7-3	TRBJ2-2	TGTGCCAGCAGCGCTGGGCCTTACCCCGGGGAGCTGTTTTTT	CASSAGPYPGELFF
NA	NA	TRBV18	TRBJ1-1	TGTGCCAGCTCACCGAACCGGGACACTGAAGCTTTCTTT	CASSPNRDTEAFF
few	NA	TRBV21-1	TRBJ2-1	TGTGCCAGCAGCAAGGGCCGGGAGGGCGGTTTTTACAATGAGCAGTTCTTC	CASSKGREGGFYNEQFF
NA	NA	TRBV18	TRBJ2-7	TGTGCCAGCTCACTCCGGGACGGATCCTACGAGCAGTACTTC	CASSLRDGSYEQYF
NA	NA	TRBV4-3	TRBJ2-7	TGCGCCAGCAGCCCCAGCGGCGTTACCTACGAGCAGTACTTC	CASSPSGVTYEQYF
few	NA	TRBV7-8	TRBJ1-1	TGTGCCAGCAGCTTAGTGGACAGCGGGACTGAAGCTTTCTTT	CASSLVDSGTEAFF
few	NA	TRBV5-1	TRBJ2-7	TGCGCCAGCAGCTTGGCGCTAGGGACCTACGAGCAGTACTTC	CASSLALGTYEQYF
NA	NA	TRBV20-1	TRBJ1-1	TGCAGTGAAAACAGGGCCGGGGAGGCTTTCTTT	CSENRAGEAFF
few	NA	TRBV11-2	TRBJ1-2	TGTGCCAGCAGCTCCAGGGGACCCGGCTACACCTTC	CASSSRGPGYTF
few	TRBD2	TRBV7-9	TRBJ2-1	TGTGCCACCGTGGGACTAGCGGGAGACAATGAGCAGTTCTTC	CATVGLAGDNEQFF
few	NA	TRBV7-9	TRBJ2-3	TGTGCCAGCAGCGTCGGGGAACCAGTCCCGCAGTATTTT	CASSVGEPVPQYF
NA	TRBD1	TRBV6-6	TRBJ1-5	TGTGCCAGCAGCCTACAGGGGGCTAGCAATCAGCCCCAGCATTTT	CASSLQGASNQPQHF
few	NA	TRBV10-3	TRBJ1-1	TGTGCCATCAGTGAGTCTCCGTTGGGCGCTGAAGCTTTCTTT	CAISESPLGAEAFF
NA	NA	TRBV2	TRBJ1-5	TGTGCCAGCCGACAGATTAGCAATCAGCCCCAGCATTTT	CASRQISNQPQHF
NA	NA	TRBV19	TRBJ2-2	TGTGCCAGTAGTATTCAGGGTACCGGGGAGCTGTTTTTT	CASSIQGTGELFF
few	NA	TRBV28	TRBJ2-5	TGTGCCACCGCGGGTCGGGGAGAGACCCAGTACTTC	CATAGRGETQYF
NA	NA	TRBV7-3	TRBJ1-1	TGTGCCAGCAGCTTAGAGACAGCGAACACTGAAGCTTTCTTT	CASSLETANTEAFF
few	TRBD2	TRBV2	TRBJ2-7	TGTGCCAGCAGGAAGCGGGAGGGACTTTACGAGCAGTACTTC	CASRKREGLYEQYF
few	NA	TRBV14	TRBJ2-5	TGTGCCAGCAGCCAAGTCGGACACCGATCGGGGACCCAGTACTTC	CASSQVGHRSGTQYF
NA	NA	TRBV9	TRBJ2-3	TGTGCCAGCAGCTTAACTCCCCAGGGACCAGCAGATACGCAGTATTTT	CASSLTPQGPADTQYF
NA	NA	TRBV5-1	TRBJ2-2	TGCGCCAGCAACCGGGAGCTTGGGACCGGGGAGCTGTTTTTT	CASNRELGTGELFF
few	NA	TRBV19	TRBJ2-5	TGTGCCAGTAGACTGGGGGCACCGGGAGAGACCCAGTACTTC	CASRLGAPGETQYF
few	TRBD1	TRBV5-5	TRBJ2-6	TGTGCCAGCAGCAGGACAGGGGCCACCTCTGGGGCCAACGTCCTGACTTTC	CASSRTGATSGANVLTF
NA	TRBD2	TRBV7-2	TRBJ2-1	TGTGCCAGCAGCCCCGGGACTAGCGGGGCCGCGCGGTTCTTC	CASSPGTSGAARFF
NA	TRBD1	TRBV4-3	TRBJ2-1	TGCGCCAGCGGACAGGGGGGCGGTTCGGAGCAGTTCTTC	CASGQGGGSEQFF
NA	NA	TRBV19	TRBJ2-2	TGTGCCGTTAACGGCATGGCCGGGGAGCTGTTTTTT	CAVNGMAGELFF
few	TRBD2	TRBV5-6	TRBJ2-3	TGTGCCAGCAGCTTGGGCGGGAGGCCCACAGATACGCAGTATTTT	CASSLGGRPTDTQYF
NA	NA	TRBV5-4	TRBJ1-2	TGTGCCAGCAGCTCCGACAGCTATGGCTACACCTTC	CASSSDSYGYTF
NA	TRBD2	TRBV5-6	TRBJ2-3	TGTGCCAGCAGCTCCCCGACTAGCGGTCGCACAGATACGCAGTATTTT	CASSSPTSGRTDTQYF
few	NA	TRBV19	TRBJ2-1	TGTGCCAGTACAGAGACCCGGGCGAATGAGCAGTTCTTC	CASTETRANEQFF
few	TRBD2	TRBV29-1	TRBJ2-3	TGCAGCGTCCAAAGGACTAGTACCGTTCCAGATACGCAGTATTTT	CSVQRTSTVPDTQYF
NA	NA	TRBV5-1	TRBJ2-2	TGCGCCAGCAGCCAGGACAGTAACACCGGGGAGCTGTTTTTT	CASSQDSNTGELFF
few	TRBD1	TRBV7-9	TRBJ1-1	TGTGCCAGCAGCACCTACAGGGGAACGCACACTGAAGCTTTCTTT	CASSTYRGTHTEAFF
few	NA	TRBV7-3	TRBJ2-5	TGTGCCAGCAGCTTATTCACAGAAGGGACCCAGTACTTC	CASSLFTEGTQYF